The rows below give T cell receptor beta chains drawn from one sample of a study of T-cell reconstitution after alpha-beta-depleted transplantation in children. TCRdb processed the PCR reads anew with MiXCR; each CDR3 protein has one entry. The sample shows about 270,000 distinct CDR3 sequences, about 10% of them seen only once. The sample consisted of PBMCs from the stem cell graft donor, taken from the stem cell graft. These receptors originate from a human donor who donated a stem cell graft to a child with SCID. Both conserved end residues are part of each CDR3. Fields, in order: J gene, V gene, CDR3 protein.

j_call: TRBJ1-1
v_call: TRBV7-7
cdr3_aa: CASSLVAGAEAFF

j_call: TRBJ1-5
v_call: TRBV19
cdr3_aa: CASSNIDGVGSEPQHF

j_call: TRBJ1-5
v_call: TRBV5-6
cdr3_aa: CASSLFPGTSNQPQHF

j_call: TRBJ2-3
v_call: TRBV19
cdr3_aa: CASRRTGGAGTDTQYF

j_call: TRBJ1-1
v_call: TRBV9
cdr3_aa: CASSVAISVGNTEAFF

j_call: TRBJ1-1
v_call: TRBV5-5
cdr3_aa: CASSYPGGLTEAFF

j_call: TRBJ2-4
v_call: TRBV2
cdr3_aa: CASSGGEYRGNIQYF

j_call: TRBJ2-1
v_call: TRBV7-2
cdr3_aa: CASSYGAANNEQFF

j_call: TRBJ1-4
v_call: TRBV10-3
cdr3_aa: CAISEFGNNEKLFF

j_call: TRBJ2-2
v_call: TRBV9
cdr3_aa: CASSVASGGTGELFF

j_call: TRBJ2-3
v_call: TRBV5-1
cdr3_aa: CASSLGDRVRTDTQYF

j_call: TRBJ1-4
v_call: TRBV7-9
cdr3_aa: CASSLNLLGGGGEKLFF

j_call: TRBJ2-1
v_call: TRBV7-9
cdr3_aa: CASSGPHEQFF

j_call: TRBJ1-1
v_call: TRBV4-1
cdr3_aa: CASSQTRGSVAFF

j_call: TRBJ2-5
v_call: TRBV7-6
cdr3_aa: CASSQGLAETATQYF